The 26 T cell receptor beta chains reported below all come from one sample, sequenced in a study of T cell responses to AZD1222 COVID-19 vaccine. Only in-frame clones appear in the TCRdb table, and some are missing; sequencing was by immunoSEQ multiplex PCR. The table shows around 90,000 clones, with around 86% occurring only once. This sample comprised peripheral blood, obtained on day 0 of AZD1222 vaccination. Receptor source: an adult in good health.

This chain links TRBV6-2 or TRBV6-3 with TRBJ2-7; D not resolved. Trimming took 5 bases from V and 8 from J, leaving 13 bases between them. Germline V CDR1 and CDR2: MNHEY, SVGEGT. There are 12 residues in the CDR3. CDR3 region: CASSQWTSQQYF. The CDR3 DNA follows: TGTGCCAGCAGTCAATGGACCTCCCAGCAGTACTTC.

The rearrangement uses TRBV7-9 and TRBJ1-6; possible D gene TRBD1, 5 bases. V lost 2 bases, J lost 6 bases, and 11 bases lay in between. The CDR3 totals 15 residues. From germline, CDR1 is SEHNR and CDR2 FQNEAQ (reference sequence). DNA for the CDR3: TGTGCCAGCAGCTTACGGCAGGGTAGTAATTCACCCCTCCACTTT. The encoded protein is CASSLRQGSNSPLHF.

This chain links TRBV11-2 with TRBJ1-2; D not resolved. The germline CDR1 and CDR2 sequences are SGHAT and FQNNGV. V dropped 5 bases and J dropped 6 bases, with 16 bases sitting between them. CDR3 length equals 14 residues. CDR3 region: CASSPSGRQDGYTF. The CDR3 coding sequence is TGTGCCAGCAGCCCCTCCGGCAGGCAGGATGGCTACACCTTC.

CDR3: CASSLRTGWGYTF. CDR3 nucleotides: TGTGCCAGCAGCTTACGGACGGGCTGGGGCTACACCTTC. V and J are TRBV7-9 and TRBJ1-2; D is unresolved. The CDR3 has 13 amino acids. Per the germline V gene, CDR1 is SEHNR and CDR2 is FQNEAQ (reference sequence). The V gene lost 2 bases and the J gene lost 8 bases, with 12 bases spanning the gap.

CDR3 residues: CAISELGTGNSYEQYF. CDR3 in DNA: TGTGCCATCAGTGAGCTCGGGACAGGGAATTCCTACGAGCAGTACTTC. The V gene is TRBV10-3, the J gene TRBJ2-7, with 9 bases identical to TRBD1. Germline V CDR1 and CDR2: ENHRY, SYGVKD. The trim removed 2 bases at V and 1 base at J, leaving 6 bases unmatched. This CDR3 region has 16 residues.

There are a few counts of this clone. The chain has TRBV3-1 (or the pseudogene TRBV3-2) and TRBJ1-1, with no clear D. V lost 3 bases and J 0 bases, leaving 8 bases between the germline ends. The CDR3 runs 14 residues. CDR1 and CDR2 (germline): LGHDT, YNNKEL (reference sequence). The CDR3 DNA is TGTGCCAGCAGCCACGGGAGCATGAACACTGAAGCTTTCTTT. Its protein product is CASSHGSMNTEAFF.

V usage is TRBV3-1 (or the pseudogene TRBV3-2) and J usage is TRBJ2-7; 9 positions match TRBD1. The CDR3 spans 16 residues. Germline loops: CDR1 LGHDT, CDR2 YNNKEL (reference sequence). The trim removed 3 bases at V and 5 bases at J, leaving 11 bases unmatched. CDR3 loop: CASSHPAGQGFDEQYF. CDR3 DNA: TGTGCCAGCAGCCATCCTGCGGGACAGGGATTCGACGAGCAGTACTTC.

This clone was recorded once. The rearrangement joins TRBV3-1 (or the pseudogene TRBV3-2) to TRBJ2-3, with 9 bases that match TRBD1. Per the germline V gene, CDR1 is LGHDT and CDR2 is YNNKEL (reference sequence). V was pared by 3 bases and J by 5 bases, with 9 bases of the junction left unmatched. The CDR3 sequence is 16 residues long. CDR3 sequence: CASSHKTGGIEDTQYF. Here the CDR3 DNA reads TGTGCCAGCAGCCACAAGACAGGGGGGATAGAAGATACGCAGTATTTT.

The chain couples TRBV7-2 to TRBJ2-7; D remains ambiguous. V lost 4 bases to trimming and J lost 0 bases, with 7 bases between them. Germline V gene data show CDR1 as SGHTA and CDR2 as FQGNSA. CDR3 length: 13 residues. CDR3 sequence: CASSYTSSYEQYF. CDR3 nucleotides: TGTGCCAGCAGCTATACGAGCTCCTACGAGCAGTACTTC.

This chain joins TRBV29-1 and TRBJ1-1; D might be TRBD1 (5 bases). This CDR3 has 14 residues. Germline CDR1 is SQVTM and CDR2 is ANQGSEA. V was trimmed by 6 bases and J by 2 bases, leaving 16 bases between them. CDR3 coding DNA: TGCAGCGTAGAAACCGGGACGGTTAACACTGAAGCTTTCTTT. This encodes CSVETGTVNTEAFF. The full variable domain, rest sourced from reference TRBV29-1 and TRBJ1-1, is SAVISQKPSRDICQRGTSLTIQCQVDSQVTMMFWYRQQPGQSLTLIATANQGSEATYESGFVIDKFPISRPNLTFSTLTVSNMSPEDSSIYLCSVETGTVNTEAFFGQGTRLTVV.

This clone occurred a few times. The chain couples TRBV4-1 to TRBJ1-5; 9 bases map to TRBD1. V was clipped by 3 bases and J by 1 base; unmatched bases: 1. CDR1 MGHRA and CDR2 YSYEKL come from the germline V gene. CDR3 length: 15 residues. CDR3 sequence: CASSQGTGSNQPQHF. CDR3 bases: TGCGCCAGCAGCCAGGGGACAGGGAGCAATCAGCCCCAGCATTTT.

The chain combines TRBV9 with TRBJ1-1; a possible D gene is TRBD1 (6 bases). Germline V CDR1 and CDR2: SGDLS, YYNGEE. V was pared by 3 bases and J by 0 bases, with 6 bases between. This CDR3 has 13 residues. The chain's CDR3 is CASSGTVNTEAFF. CDR3 nucleotides: TGTGCCAGCAGCGGGACAGTGAACACTGAAGCTTTCTTT.

This chain links TRBV7-9 with TRBJ2-3; D remains ambiguous. In germline, CDR1 is SEHNR, CDR2 FQNEAQ (reference sequence). This CDR3 is built from 15 residues. Trimming left V 1 base short and J 0 bases short, with 8 bases between. This chain's CDR3 is CASSLVAASTDTQYF. CDR3 sequence (DNA): TGTGCCAGCAGCTTAGTGGCAGCTAGCACAGATACGCAGTATTTT.

The chain couples TRBV4-3 to TRBJ2-1; D unresolved. The germline V and J ends were trimmed by 5 bases and 7 bases, with 18 bases remaining between them. This CDR3 region has 15 residues. Germline V CDR1 and CDR2: LGHNA, YSLEER. The CDR3 here is CASSSSVGVGNEQFF. The CDR3 region has the DNA TGCGCCAGCAGCTCATCCGTTGGGGTTGGGAATGAGCAGTTCTTC.

The rearrangement uses TRBV5-7 and TRBJ1-5; 10 nucleotides line up with TRBD1. TRBV5-7 belongs to the ORF category, with a function that is uncertain. The V and J ends lost 2 bases and 0 bases, in that order; junction bases with no gene match: 8. This CDR3 has 18 amino acids. The chain's CDR3 is CASSFRDRGFDSNQPQHF. DNA of the CDR3: TGTGCCAGCAGCTTCCGGGACAGGGGATTCGATAGCAATCAGCCCCAGCATTTT.

In its sample, this clone was seen once. The rearrangement links TRBV5-1 to TRBJ1-1; a weak D match, TRBD1 (5 bases). This CDR3 comprises 14 residues. Per the germline V gene, CDR1 is SGHRS and CDR2 is YFSETQ. Trimming pared 0 bases from V and 0 bases from J, leaving 6 bases between. Here the CDR3 DNA reads TGCGCCAGCAGCTTGGGACAGATGAACACTGAAGCTTTCTTT. Its translation: CASSLGQMNTEAFF.

The gene calls are TRBV10-3 and TRBJ1-2; TRBD1 aligns across 8 bases. The germline gives CDR1 ENHRY, CDR2 SYGVKD. The CDR3 loop spans 12 amino acids. With V trimmed by 5 bases and J by 8 bases, 4 bases remained unmatched. The CDR3 protein is CAISRTGSGYTF. The CDR3 DNA sequence: TGTGCCATCAGTCGGACAGGGAGCGGCTACACCTTC.

The chain combines TRBV27 with TRBJ1-1, with D possibly being TRBD1 (6 bases). This CDR3 has 17 amino acids. Trimming took off 2 bases at V and 0 bases at J, with 16 bases between the two ends. Germline V gene lookup returns CDR1 MNHEY and CDR2 SMNVEV (reference sequence). CDR3 sequence reads: CASSLLPGQDMNTEAFF. The CDR3 DNA reads as TGTGCCAGCAGTTTACTTCCGGGACAAGACATGAACACTGAAGCTTTCTTT.

The chain has TRBV12-5 and TRBJ1-1; maybe TRBD1 (5 bases). The V gene's germline CDR1 is LGHNT and CDR2 FRNRAP. The CDR3 length is 15 residues. V gave up 5 bases and J gave up 4 bases, with 17 bases separating them. Here the CDR3 reads CASGNRTQRGTEAFF. The CDR3 coding sequence is TGTGCTAGTGGTAACCGGACACAGCGAGGCACTGAAGCTTTCTTT.

The genes are TRBV6-1 and TRBJ2-2; 14 bases agree with TRBD2. CDR1 is MNHNS and CDR2 is SASEGT in the germline V gene. Trimming at V came to 4 bases and at J to 4 bases, leaving 11 bases not matched to a gene. The CDR3 extends over 19 amino acids. The CDR3 region is CASSAASVGLAGVTGELFF. The CDR3 DNA is TGTGCCAGCAGTGCTGCTTCAGTGGGACTAGCGGGGGTCACCGGGGAGCTGTTTTTT.

This chain joins TRBV7-6 and TRBJ2-1, with 10 nucleotides matching TRBD2. The germline V gene has CDR1 SGHVS and CDR2 FNYEAQ. The CDR3 has 16 amino acids. The J segment lost 7 bases and the V segment lost 5 bases, leaving 11 bases of the junction unmatched. CDR3 region: CASSQGLAAGDNEQFF. The CDR3 region has the DNA TGTGCCAGCAGCCAAGGACTAGCGGCGGGGGATAATGAGCAGTTCTTC.

This chain connects TRBV3-1 (or the pseudogene TRBV3-2) to TRBJ2-1; D is ambiguous. Trimming removed 0 bases from V and 3 bases from J, with 12 bases in between. The CDR3 sequence is 16 residues long. CDR1 LGHDT and CDR2 YNNKEL come from the germline V gene (reference sequence). The CDR3 spells CASSQDPASIYNEQFF. The CDR3 coding sequence is TGTGCCAGCAGCCAAGATCCAGCGTCGATCTACAATGAGCAGTTCTTC.

The V and J genes are TRBV23-1 and TRBJ1-1; 8 bases align to TRBD1. TRBV23-1 is an ORF, with its function uncertain. The CDR3 loop spans 15 amino acids. V lost 10 bases to trimming and J lost 7 bases; unmatched junction nucleotides: 17. The CDR3 sequence is CAINPWTGKGIEAFF. As DNA, the CDR3 is TGCGCCATAAATCCCTGGACAGGGAAAGGAATTGAAGCTTTCTTT.

The chain joins TRBV23-1 to TRBJ2-7; 8 nucleotides match TRBD1. TRBV23-1 counts as an open reading frame of uncertain function. This CDR3 region has 17 residues. After removal of 2 bases from V and 2 bases from J, the junction contained 11 bases not matched to a gene. CDR3 in amino acids: CASSQGPGTGPTYEQYF. The CDR3 nucleotides are TGCGCCAGCAGTCAAGGCCCCGGGACAGGACCGACCTACGAGCAGTACTTC.

This chain uses TRBV12-3 or TRBV12-4 with TRBJ1-1; no clear D gene. The CDR3 sequence is 12 residues long. The ends were cut back, 1 base at V and 3 bases at J, with 3 bases in the middle. CDR3 residues: CASSLVYTEAFF. As DNA, the CDR3 is TGTGCCAGCAGTTTAGTGTACACTGAAGCTTTCTTT.

This clone was found a few times. The genes are TRBV19 and TRBJ1-1, with D tentatively TRBD1 (5 bases). In germline, CDR1 is LNHDA, CDR2 SQIVND (reference sequence). Trimming cost V 5 bases and J 2 bases, with 12 bases left between them. The CDR3 has 14 residues. CDR3 protein: CASSAGTVNTEAFF. The CDR3 bases are TGTGCCAGTAGTGCCGGGACGGTCAACACTGAAGCTTTCTTT.